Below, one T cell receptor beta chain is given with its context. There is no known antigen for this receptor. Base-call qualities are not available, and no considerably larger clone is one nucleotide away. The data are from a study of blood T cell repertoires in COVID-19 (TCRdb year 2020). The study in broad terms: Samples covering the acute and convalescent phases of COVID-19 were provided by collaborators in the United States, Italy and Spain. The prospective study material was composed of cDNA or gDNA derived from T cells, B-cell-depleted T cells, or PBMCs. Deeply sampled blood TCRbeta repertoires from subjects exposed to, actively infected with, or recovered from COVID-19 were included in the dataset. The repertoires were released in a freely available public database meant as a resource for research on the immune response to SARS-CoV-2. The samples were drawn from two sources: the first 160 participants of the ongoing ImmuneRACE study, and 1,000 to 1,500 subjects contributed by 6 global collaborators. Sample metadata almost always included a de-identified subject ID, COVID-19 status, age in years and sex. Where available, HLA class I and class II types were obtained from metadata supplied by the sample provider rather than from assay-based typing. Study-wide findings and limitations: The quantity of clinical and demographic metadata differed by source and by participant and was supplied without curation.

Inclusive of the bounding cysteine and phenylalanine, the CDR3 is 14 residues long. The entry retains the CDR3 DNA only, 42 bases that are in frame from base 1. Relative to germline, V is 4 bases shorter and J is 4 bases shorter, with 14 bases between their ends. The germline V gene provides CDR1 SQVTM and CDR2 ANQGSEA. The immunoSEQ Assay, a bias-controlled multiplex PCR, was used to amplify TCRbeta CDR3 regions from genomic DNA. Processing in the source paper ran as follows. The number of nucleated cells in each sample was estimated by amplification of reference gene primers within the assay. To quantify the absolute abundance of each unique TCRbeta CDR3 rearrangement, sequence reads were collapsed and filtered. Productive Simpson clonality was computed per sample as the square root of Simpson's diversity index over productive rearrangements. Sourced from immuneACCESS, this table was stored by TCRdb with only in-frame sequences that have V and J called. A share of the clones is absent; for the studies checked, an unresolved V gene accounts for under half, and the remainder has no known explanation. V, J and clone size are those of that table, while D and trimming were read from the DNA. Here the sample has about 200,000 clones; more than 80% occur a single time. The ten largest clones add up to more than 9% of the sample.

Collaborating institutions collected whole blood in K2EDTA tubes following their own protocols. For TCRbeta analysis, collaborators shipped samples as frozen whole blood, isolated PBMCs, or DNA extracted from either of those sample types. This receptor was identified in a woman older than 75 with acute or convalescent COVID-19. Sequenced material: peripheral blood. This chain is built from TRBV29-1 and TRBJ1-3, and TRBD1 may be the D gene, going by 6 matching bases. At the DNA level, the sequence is TGCAGCGTTGCCAGGGGCGCGTCGGGAAACACCATATATTTT. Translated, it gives CSVARGASGNTIYF.